This T cell receptor beta chain was identified during a study of blood T cell repertoires in COVID-19. At the level of the study: COVID-19 samples from acute and convalescent phases originated in the United States, Italy and Spain. Nucleic acid was either cDNA or gDNA, and it came from T cells, B-cell-depleted T cells, or PBMCs.

Trimming removed 7 bases at V and 0 bases at J, with 13 bases between. This CDR3 contains 14 residues. The germline CDR1 and CDR2 sequences are MNHEY and SVGAGI. Per the authors' pipeline: Counts of nucleated cells, estimated from reference gene primer amplification, were obtained. Profiling relied on immunoSEQ multiplex PCR, and the TCRdb table lists in-frame clones only, not all of them. The V and J calls and clone size are taken from that table; D and trimming were inferred from the DNA. The repertoire consists of approximately 13,000 clones, with roughly 83% occurring once and the leading ten covering approximately 25%.

The V gene is TRBV6-5, the J gene TRBJ2-7; the D gene is possibly TRBD2 (6 bases). The source is a man in his forties or fifties with active or convalescent COVID-19. The sample was peripheral blood. The CDR3 DNA reads TGTGCCAGCAATGTCGCGGGGACCTCCTACGAGCAGTACTTC. As protein: CASNVAGTSYEQYF.